This T cell receptor beta chain was retrieved from a study of cytomegalovirus exposure and HLA in healthy donors. The primer mix had 60 Vbeta and 13 Jbeta primers. The data were produced by immunoSEQ multiplex PCR, yet TCRdb's version contains in-frame clones alone and is incomplete. The sample records about 98,000 clones, around 80% being singletons. CDR3 length: 13 amino acids. V lost 6 bases, J lost 2 bases, and 10 bases lay in between. Germline CDR1 reads LNHDA; CDR2 reads SQIVND (reference sequence). Specimen: PBMCs. The receptor comes from a man in his late teens or twenties in good health and CMV-seropositive. The rearrangement uses TRBV19 and TRBJ1-2; tentatively, D is TRBD1 (5 bases). This CDR3 reads CASRKTVNYGYTF. The CDR3 bases are TGTGCCAGTAGAAAGACAGTCAACTATGGCTACACCTTC.